The sequence of this T cell receptor beta chain was determined in a study of cytomegalovirus exposure and HLA in healthy donors. The germline gives CDR1 LGHNT, CDR2 FRNRAP. There are 13 residues in the CDR3. The PCR contained 60 Vbeta and 13 Jbeta primers. TCRdb's copy holds only in-frame clones and misses some; the assay was immunoSEQ multiplex PCR. The sample includes around 150,000 clones, around 78% seen only once; the top ten take 2.5% to 3.5%. The sequenced material came from PBMCs. The J gene is TRBJ2-5, the V gene TRBV12-5, with D possibly TRBD1 on 5 matching bases. The DNA end is a closer match to TRBJ2-7, so the J assignment may be wrong. The sequence was collected from a male donor in good health and CMV-seronegative. CDR3 nucleotides: TGTGCTAGTGGTATAGGCAGGGTCTACGAGCAGTACTTC. Its protein product is CASGIGRVYEQYF.